The clone carrying this TCR beta chain was seen more than once but under ten times. Antigen unknown. RNA was isolated and reverse transcribed to cDNA, the sequencing template. Here immunoSEQ multiplex PCR was the method, and the copy in TCRdb shows in-frame clones only, minus some. The sample shows 150,000 or so clones, 58% of them seen only once. This sample's treatment: oral pan-JAK inhibitor, 5-10 mg twice daily. This sample is part of a study of CD8+ T cells in alopecia areata. Study-wide results and caveats: On tofacitinib, scalp clonality and expanded CD8+ clones among top 100 fell significantly. In scalp samples, resident alphabeta T cells of normal skin are also sequenced. While patients received tofacitinib, many expanded lesional clones remained present in scalp and blood.

Germline CDR1 reads SGHVS; CDR2 reads FQNEAQ. The CDR3 spans 13 residues. The ends were cut back, 3 bases at V and 3 bases at J, with 9 bases in the middle. The sequencing used CD4+ T cells sorted from blood, collected between weeks 55 and 65, from a patient treated with tofacitinib. The gene calls are TRBV7-8 and TRBJ2-7; perhaps TRBD1 as D (5 bases). The sequence derives from a human donor with alopecia areata. As DNA, the CDR3 is TGTGCCAGCAGCTTGAGACAGTTCTACGAGCAGTACTTC. It specifies CASSLRQFYEQYF. Complete variable domain (other parts from reference TRBV7-8 and TRBJ2-7): GAGVSQSPRYKVAKRGQDVALRCDPISGHVSLFWYQQALGQGPEFLTYFQNEAQLDKSGLPSDRFFAERPEGSVSTLKIQRTQQEDSAVYLCASSLRQFYEQYFGPGTRLTVT.